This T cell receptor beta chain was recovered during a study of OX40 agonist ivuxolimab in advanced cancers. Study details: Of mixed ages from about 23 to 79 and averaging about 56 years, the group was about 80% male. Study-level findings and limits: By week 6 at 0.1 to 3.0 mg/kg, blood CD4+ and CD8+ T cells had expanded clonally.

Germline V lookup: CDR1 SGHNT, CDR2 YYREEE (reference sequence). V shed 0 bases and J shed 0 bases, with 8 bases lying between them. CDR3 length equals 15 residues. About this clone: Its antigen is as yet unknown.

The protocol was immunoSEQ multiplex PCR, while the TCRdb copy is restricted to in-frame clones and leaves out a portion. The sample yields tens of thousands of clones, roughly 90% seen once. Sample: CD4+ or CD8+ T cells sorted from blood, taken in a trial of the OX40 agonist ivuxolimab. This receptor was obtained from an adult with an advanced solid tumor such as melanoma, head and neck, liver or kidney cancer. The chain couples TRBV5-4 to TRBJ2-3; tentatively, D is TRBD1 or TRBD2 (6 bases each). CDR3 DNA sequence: TGTGCCAGCAGCTTGGGGGGGGCTAGCACAGATACGCAGTATTTT. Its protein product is CASSLGGASTDTQYF.